The clone carrying this TCR beta chain was counted only a few times. Its antigen remains unidentified. These data belong to a study of beta chain features in type 1 diabetes. General study results and limits: Researchers report that Type 1 diabetes patients had moderately but significantly shorter TCRB CDR3s across all four CD4+ subsets. The question of HLA type influencing TCRB rearrangement was one that remained unresolved here. For type 1 diabetes patients, VDJ junctions showed fewer insertions and more deletions.

Sorted CD4+ subsets: naive, central memory, regulatory, stem cell-like memory (CD45RO/CCR7/CD25/CD127/CD95/CD27 panel). Every bit of the isolated RNA underwent reverse transcription, so sequencing read expressed TCRB transcripts. Method: immunoSEQ multiplex PCR; TCRdb's copy keeps in-frame clones and lacks some. The sample shows fewer than 550,000 clones, over 10% of them seen only once. The CDR3 loop spans 16 amino acids. The germline CDR1 and CDR2 sequences are SGHTA and FQGNSA. V was trimmed by 5 bases and J by 0 bases, leaving 14 bases between them. This sequence joins TRBV7-2 and TRBJ2-1; D is undetermined. This sequence originates from a woman aged 18-29 years in good health. Sequenced sample: naive CD4+ T cells from blood. CDR3 in DNA: TGTGCCAGCAGCCCTACCGGAAGCTACTCCTACAATGAGCAGTTCTTC. Its translation: CASSPTGSYSYNEQFF.